Listed here are 27 T cell receptor beta chains from one sample, sequenced in a study of early T cells in non-severe SARS-CoV-2 infection. TCRdb reanalysed the 5' RACE reads using MiXCR and keeps one entry per CDR3 protein. The sample comprises tens of thousands of distinct CDR3 sequences, about an eighth of which are singletons, and approximately 6.4% rests with the top ten. The sample comprised whole blood. Receptor source: an adult who was a healthcare worker with PCR-confirmed SARS-CoV-2 infection or an uninfected control (not recorded which).

This clonotype was detected ten times or more. V is TRBV3-1 and J is TRBJ2-7; 7 bases map to TRBD2. Germline V gene data show CDR1 as LGHDT and CDR2 as YNNKEL (reference sequence). Unmatched junction bases numbered 1, after V lost 3 bases and J lost 2 bases. The CDR3 consists of 13 residues. The CDR3 sequence: CASSQGGPYEQYF. CDR3 nucleotide sequence: TGTGCCAGCAGCCAGGGAGGGCCCTACGAGCAGTACTTC.

The chain combines TRBV10-3 with TRBJ1-2, with TRBD1 as a possible D gene (5 bases). The germline V and J ends were trimmed by 0 bases and 1 base, with 9 bases remaining between them. The CDR3 runs to 15 residues. Germline lookup yields CDR1 ENHRY and CDR2 SYGVKD. CDR3 coding DNA: TGTGCCATCAGTGAGTCGGGGGGAGGTAACTATGGCTACACCTTC. It encodes CAISESGGGNYGYTF.

This clonotype was recorded a few times. The rearrangement links TRBV9 to TRBJ2-5; TRBD2 agrees at 7 bases. The CDR3 covers 16 residues. Germline assignment: CDR1 SGDLS and CDR2 YYNGEE. V lost 0 bases and J lost 2; bases outside the gene matches: 7. CDR3 sequence (DNA): TGTGCCAGCAGCGTAGCAAGCGGGGTTAAACAAGAGACCCAGTACTTC. It encodes CASSVASGVKQETQYF.

This clonotype was seen more than once but under ten times. This sequence joins TRBV6-6 and TRBJ2-1; 7 bases fit TRBD2. This CDR3 has 15 residues. J gave up 7 bases and V 0 bases, and 6 bases lay outside the gene matches. The germline CDR1 and CDR2 sequences are MNHNY and SVGAGI (reference sequence). For the CDR3, the DNA is TGTGCCAGCAGTTACTCGTTCAGGGAGGGGAATGAGCAGTTCTTC. Residues: CASSYSFREGNEQFF.

The rearrangement links TRBV7-8 to TRBJ1-4, with D perhaps matching TRBD1 (6 bases). Germline V CDR1 and CDR2: SGHVS, FQNEAQ. The CDR3 length is 15 residues. The V and J ends lost 5 bases and 2 bases respectively, with 12 bases between them. This chain's CDR3 is CASSLGGPTNEKLFF. DNA for the CDR3: TGTGCCAGCAGCCTTGGGGGGCCTACTAATGAAAAACTGTTTTTT.

This clonotype was recorded a few times. V and J are TRBV20-1 and TRBJ1-4; TRBD1 might be the D (6 bases). V lost 0 bases, J lost 9 bases, and 8 bases lay in between. The germline V gene encodes CDR1 DFQATT and CDR2 SNEGSKA (reference sequence). The CDR3 contains 12 residues. The CDR3 here is CSARDQGKKLFF. CDR3 coding DNA: TGCAGTGCTAGAGATCAGGGGAAAAAACTGTTTTTT.

The chain carries TRBV12-3 or TRBV12-4 and TRBJ2-7, with TRBD1 matching over 10 bases. V was clipped by 3 bases and J by 1 base; unmatched bases: 3. The CDR3 totals 15 residues. CDR3 protein: CASSFWTGGSYEQYF. The CDR3 nucleotides are TGTGCCAGCAGTTTTTGGACAGGGGGATCCTACGAGCAGTACTTC.

This clonotype was recorded a few times. The V call is TRBV20-1, the J call TRBJ2-3, with D hard to call. The V and J ends lost 0 bases and 2 bases respectively, with 6 bases between them. This CDR3 is built from 13 residues. Germline V gene data show CDR1 as DFQATT and CDR2 as SNEGSKA (reference sequence). The CDR3 DNA sequence: TGCAGTGCTAGAGATGGTCCCACAGATACGCAGTATTTT. It yields the protein CSARDGPTDTQYF.

This clonotype was seen at least ten times. This sequence joins TRBV5-1 and TRBJ1-1; no reliable D call. CDR1 SGHRS and CDR2 YFSETQ come from the germline V gene. The CDR3 length is 15 residues. V was clipped by 1 base and J by 5 bases, with 15 bases between them. The chain's CDR3 is CASSLFRGDHTEAFF. The CDR3 DNA follows: TGCGCCAGCAGCTTGTTCCGGGGTGATCATACTGAAGCTTTCTTT.

This clonotype turned up a few times. The chain uses TRBV7-3 and TRBJ2-5; no clear D gene. Germline V gene lookup returns CDR1 SGHTA and CDR2 FQGTGA. V lost 2 bases to trimming and J lost 0 bases, with 4 bases between them. The CDR3 contains 13 residues. DNA of the CDR3: TGTGCCAGCAGCTTAGACTACCAAGAGACCCAGTACTTC. Amino acids: CASSLDYQETQYF.

This clonotype was counted ten times or more. Relative to the germline gene, one junction end is altered; a read error may explain this. The chain employs TRBV20-1 and TRBJ2-1; 12 bases agree with TRBD2. This CDR3 is built from 17 residues. The germline gives CDR1 DFQATT, CDR2 SNEGSKA (reference sequence). The CDR3 DNA sequence: TGCAGTGCTAGTATTCCTAGCGGGAGGGCCCAGTACAGTGAGCAGTTCTTC. Protein: CSASIPSGRAQYSEQFF.

This clonotype was seen at least ten times. This rearrangement joins TRBV25-1 to TRBJ2-1; possible D gene TRBD1, 6 bases. V dropped 2 bases and J dropped 4 bases, with 21 bases sitting between them. CDR3 length: 18 amino acids. Germline V gene lookup returns CDR1 MGHDK and CDR2 SYGVNS. CDR3 DNA: TGTGCCAGCAGTGAACCCGGGACAACGCCGCCCTCATACAATGAGCAGTTCTTC. It translates to CASSEPGTTPPSYNEQFF. The whole variable domain, remainder taken from reference TRBV25-1 and TRBJ2-1, is EADIYQTPRYLVIGTGKKITLECSQTMGHDKMYWYQQDPGMELHLIHYSYGVNSTEKGDLSSESTVSRIRTEHFPLTLESARPSHTSQYLCASSEPGTTPPSYNEQFFGPGTRLTVL.

V usage is TRBV9 and J usage is TRBJ2-1, with D possibly being TRBD1 (6 bases). The CDR3 sequence is 16 residues long. The germline V gene has CDR1 SGDLS and CDR2 YYNGEE. The V end was cut by 4 bases, the J end by 0 bases, with 14 bases between. CDR3 coding DNA: TGTGCCAGCAGCTCAAGAGGACAGAGCTCCTACAATGAGCAGTTCTTC. This sequence encodes CASSSRGQSSYNEQFF.

This clonotype was seen a few times. The J gene is TRBJ2-1, the V gene TRBV10-3, with D unclear. V was trimmed by 2 bases and J by 5 bases, leaving 10 bases between them. Germline assignment: CDR1 ENHRY and CDR2 SYGVKD. CDR3 length: 14 residues. CDR3 DNA: TGTGCCATCAGTGAGGTCTCGACCGACAATGAGCAGTTCTTC. It codes for CAISEVSTDNEQFF.

This clonotype appeared a few times. CDR3 sequence: CASSGGGARNEKLFF. CDR3 DNA: TGTGCCAGCTCAGGAGGGGGCGCGCGAAATGAAAAACTGTTTTTT. The J gene is TRBJ1-4, the V gene TRBV18; TRBD1 matches at 7 bases. With 5 bases clipped from V and 5 bases from J, the junction kept 8 bases outside the gene matches. Germline loops: CDR1 KGHSH, CDR2 LQKENI. This CDR3 comprises 15 residues.

This clonotype was observed many times. The V call is TRBV7-2, the J call TRBJ2-1; a possible D gene is TRBD1 (5 bases). V lost 6 bases and J 9 bases, leaving 15 bases between the germline ends. This CDR3 is built from 13 residues. The germline V gene encodes CDR1 SGHTA and CDR2 FQGNSA. The CDR3 here is CASRRSRVGEQFF. The DNA of the CDR3 is TGTGCCAGCAGGCGAAGCAGGGTGGGTGAGCAGTTCTTC.

This clonotype came up a few times. The rearrangement uses TRBV7-3 and TRBJ1-1; D is unclear. This CDR3 is built from 13 residues. The ends were cut back, 4 bases at V and 5 bases at J, with 11 bases in the middle. Germline V gives CDR1 SGHTA, CDR2 FQGTGA. The CDR3 DNA reads TGTGCCAGCAGCTCCCTGCTAGGGACTGAAGCTTTCTTT. Its translation is CASSSLLGTEAFF. Using reference TRBV7-3 and TRBJ1-1 for the parts outside the CDR3, the full variable domain is GAGVSQTPSNKVTEKGKYVELRCDPISGHTALYWYRQSLGQGPEFLIYFQGTGAADDSGLPNDRFFAVRPEGSVSTLKIQRTERGDSAVYLCASSSLLGTEAFFGQGTRLTVV.

The sample holds a few counts of this clonotype. The chain recombines TRBV7-2 with TRBJ2-7, with 7 bases that match TRBD1. The CDR3 length is 14 residues. Germline CDR1 is SGHTA and CDR2 is FQGNSA. The V segment lost 5 bases and the J segment 6 bases; nucleotides outside the gene matches: 10. The CDR3 DNA reads as TGTGCCAGCAGCGACCGGACAGGCCCCCCCGAGCAGTACTTC. Its translation is CASSDRTGPPEQYF.

The genes are TRBV9 and TRBJ1-2; D may be TRBD1 (6 bases). Germline V gene data show CDR1 as SGDLS and CDR2 as YYNGEE. The V end was cut by 4 bases, the J end by 3 bases, with 16 bases between. This CDR3 is 15 amino acids long. The CDR3, as DNA: TGTGCCAGCAGCAGACCGTTGGGGGCGGACTATGGCTACACCTTC. It yields the protein CASSRPLGADYGYTF.

This rearrangement joins TRBV3-1 to TRBJ2-3; 10 bases match TRBD1. Trimming cost V 4 bases and J 4 bases; bases outside gene matches: 5. Germline CDR1 and CDR2: LGHDT and YNNKEL (reference sequence). The CDR3 covers 15 residues. The DNA for the CDR3 is TGTGCCAGCAGCCGTGACAGGGGGCGATCAGATACGCAGTATTTT. As protein: CASSRDRGRSDTQYF.

A single count supports this clonotype. This chain joins TRBV20-1 and TRBJ2-1; 9 positions match TRBD1. The CDR3 covers 13 residues. Germline values: CDR1 DFQATT, CDR2 SNEGSKA (reference sequence). With V trimmed by 5 bases and J by 5 bases, 4 bases remained unmatched. CDR3 residues: CSASTGGNNEQFF. For the CDR3, the DNA is TGCAGTGCTTCGACAGGGGGTAACAATGAGCAGTTCTTC.

Here the CDR3 reads CASSQDWDGYEQYF. In DNA form, the CDR3 reads TGTGCCAGCAGTCAAGACTGGGACGGCTACGAGCAGTACTTC. The chain joins TRBV12-3 or TRBV12-4 to TRBJ2-7; D may correspond to TRBD1 or TRBD2 (5 bases each). The CDR3 is 14 residues long. Trimming removed 5 bases from V and 3 bases from J, with 14 bases in between.

This clonotype was picked up many times. V is TRBV12-3 or TRBV12-4 and J is TRBJ2-5; D not resolved. The germline V and J ends were trimmed by 3 bases and 4 bases, with 3 bases remaining between them. This CDR3 is built from 11 residues. CDR3 protein: CASSFVETQYF. The CDR3 coding sequence is TGTGCCAGCAGTTTCGTAGAGACCCAGTACTTC.

There are a few counts of this clonotype. V gene TRBV29-1 combines with J gene TRBJ2-7; D perhaps matches TRBD2 (7 bases). The CDR3 runs 13 residues. Germline lookup yields CDR1 SQVTM and CDR2 ANQGSEA. Trimming cost V 6 bases and J 5 bases, with 17 bases left between them. CDR3 sequence: CSVKTGSGNEQYF. In DNA form, the CDR3 reads TGCAGCGTCAAGACAGGCAGCGGGAACGAGCAGTACTTC.

In DNA form, the CDR3 reads TGTGCCAGCAGTTACTTACCGCTCATAGACAGAGGAGAGCAGTACTTC. Translation: CASSYLPLIDRGEQYF. The chain has TRBV6-2 or TRBV6-3 and TRBJ2-7; possible D gene TRBD1, 5 bases. V was pared by 1 base and J by 7 bases, with 20 bases between. The CDR3 covers 16 residues. Germline V gene lookup returns CDR1 MNHEY and CDR2 SVGEGT.

This clonotype has more than one count but fewer than ten. This chain links TRBV11-2 with TRBJ2-1; TRBD2 is a possible D gene (7 bases). This CDR3 contains 15 residues. Per germline, CDR1 SGHAT and CDR2 FQNNGV. The ends were cut back, 5 bases at V and 11 bases at J, with 22 bases in the middle. This CDR3 is CASSPRGAQSRQQFF. The DNA for the CDR3 is TGTGCCAGCAGCCCTCGGGGGGCCCAGTCGAGGCAGCAGTTCTTC. Complete variable domain (other parts from reference TRBV11-2 and TRBJ2-1): EAGVAQSPRYKIIEKRQSVAFWCNPISGHATLYWYQQILGQGPKLLIQFQNNGVVDDSQLPKDRFSAERLKGVDSTLKIQPAKLEDSAVYLCASSPRGAQSRQQFFGPGTRLTVL.

This chain links TRBV11-3 with TRBJ2-1, with 11 positions matching TRBD2. The V and J ends lost 6 bases and 7 bases, in that order; junction bases with no gene match: 8. The CDR3 length is 15 residues. Germline CDR1 reads SGHNT; CDR2 reads YENEEA. CDR3 protein: CASSSSGGIWNEQFF. CDR3 sequence (DNA): TGTGCCAGCAGTTCTAGCGGGGGGATCTGGAATGAGCAGTTCTTC.